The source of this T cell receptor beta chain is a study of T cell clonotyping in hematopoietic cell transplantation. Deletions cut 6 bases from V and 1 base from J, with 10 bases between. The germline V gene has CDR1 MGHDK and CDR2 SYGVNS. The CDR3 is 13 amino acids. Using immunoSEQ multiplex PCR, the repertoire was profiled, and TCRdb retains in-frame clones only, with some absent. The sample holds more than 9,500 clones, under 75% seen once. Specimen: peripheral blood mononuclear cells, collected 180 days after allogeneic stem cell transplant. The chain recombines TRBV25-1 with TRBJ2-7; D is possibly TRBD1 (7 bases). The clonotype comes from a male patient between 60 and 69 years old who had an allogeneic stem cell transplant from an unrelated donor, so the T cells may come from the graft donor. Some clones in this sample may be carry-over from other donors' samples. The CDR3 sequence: CASRAGGSYEQYF. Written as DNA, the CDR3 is TGTGCCAGCAGGGCAGGGGGGTCCTACGAGCAGTACTTC.